The TCR beta chain under discussion was sequenced for a study of CD8 T cells in Susac syndrome. Study in general: Clinically active disease was present in six of the sequenced Susac syndrome patients. Roughly eight of these patients were in remission.

High-throughput TCR beta sequencing covered peripheral CD8+ and CD4+ T cells. Negative isolation was used for CD8+ and CD4+ T cells, and FACS enrichment was applied to TEMRA cells. V shed 4 bases, J shed 5 bases, and the junction held 5 bases outside the gene matches. The CDR3 runs to 14 residues. Germline V lookup: CDR1 MDHEN, CDR2 SYDVKM. When the RNA was reverse transcribed, random hexamers were used with an input of roughly 0.5 to 1 ug. Multiplex PCR with immunoSEQ amplified the TCR beta CDR3 across 54 Vbeta and 13 Jbeta. TCRdb re-derived calls from the immunoSEQ multiplex PCR reads in MiXCR, one entry per CDR3 protein. This table holds about 100,000 distinct CDR3 sequences, 95% found once. This clonotype was detected only once.

The receptor was derived from a human donor with Susac syndrome. The sample comprised CD8+ T cells from PBMCs. The V and J genes are TRBV28 and TRBJ2-5, with 9 nucleotides matching TRBD1. CDR3 protein: CASSSQGAVETQYF. In DNA, the CDR3 is TGTGCCAGCAGTTCACAGGGGGCGGTGGAGACCCAGTACTTC.